Below are 9 T cell receptor beta chains sequenced from a single sample in a study of OX40 agonist ivuxolimab in advanced cancers. Repertoires were generated with immunoSEQ multiplex PCR, while TCRdb's copy carries only in-frame clones and drops some. The sample has around 67,000 clones; 75% to 85% are singletons. The material was CD4+ or CD8+ T cells sorted from blood, obtained in a trial of the OX40 agonist ivuxolimab. The origin of the receptors is an adult with an advanced solid tumor such as melanoma, head and neck, liver or kidney cancer.

The chain has TRBV5-1 and TRBJ2-7; 11 bases fit TRBD2. The CDR3 sequence is 14 residues long. Looked up from germline, CDR1 is SGHRS and CDR2 is YFSETQ. The J segment lost 6 bases and the V segment lost 4 bases, leaving 6 bases of the junction unmatched. The CDR3 reads CASSQLAGASEQYF. DNA of the CDR3: TGCGCCAGCAGCCAACTAGCGGGAGCCTCCGAGCAGTACTTC.

The CDR3 DNA is TGCGCCAGCAGCGTTCAGATGAACACTGAAGCTTTCTTT. This codes for CASSVQMNTEAFF. The genes are TRBV4-1 and TRBJ1-1; D is unclear. Germline loops: CDR1 MGHRA, CDR2 YSYEKL. The CDR3 has 13 residues. V was trimmed by 5 bases and J by 0 bases, leaving 7 bases between them.

The chain carries TRBV5-6 and TRBJ1-2, with D perhaps matching TRBD1 (5 bases). The CDR3 is made up of 15 amino acids. The germline CDR1 and CDR2 sequences are SGHDT and YYEEEE. Trimming took off 2 bases at V and 0 bases at J, with 11 bases between the two ends. The CDR3 spells CASSFADRANYGYTF. The CDR3 nucleotides read TGTGCCAGCAGCTTCGCAGACAGAGCTAACTATGGCTACACCTTC.

The chain couples TRBV5-4 to TRBJ2-3; tentatively, D is TRBD1 (6 bases). V was clipped by 0 bases and J by 1 base, with 9 bases between them. Germline assignment: CDR1 SGHNT and CDR2 YYREEE (reference sequence). The CDR3 consists of 15 residues. CDR3 sequence: CASSLDAGGTDTQYF. The CDR3 DNA sequence: TGTGCCAGCAGCTTGGATGCAGGGGGCACAGATACGCAGTATTTT.

The rearrangement links TRBV4-1 to TRBJ2-2; a possible D gene is TRBD2 (7 bases). The CDR3 has 17 residues. V was shortened by 1 base and J by 7 bases, with 19 bases between the two germline ends. In germline, CDR1 is MGHRA, CDR2 YSYEKL. The chain's CDR3 is CASSQGRGARTDGELFF. The CDR3 DNA is TGCGCCAGCAGCCAAGGTCGGGGGGCGCGAACGGACGGGGAGCTGTTTTTT.

This clone appeared a few times. The chain combines TRBV25-1 with TRBJ1-2; TRBD1 matches 9 bases. CDR3 length equals 13 residues. Germline CDR1 reads MGHDK; CDR2 reads SYGVNS. V lost 5 bases and J lost 6; bases outside the gene matches: 4. This CDR3 reads CASSPWDRDGYTF. In DNA, the CDR3 is TGTGCCAGCAGTCCCTGGGACAGGGATGGCTACACCTTC.

This chain joins TRBV19 and TRBJ2-7, with 11 nucleotides matching TRBD1. The V gene's germline CDR1 is LNHDA and CDR2 SQIVND (reference sequence). The CDR3 extends over 23 amino acids. The trim removed 1 base at V and 2 bases at J, leaving 25 bases unmatched. The CDR3 region is CASSIGGQGAATHAPDRPYEQYV. In DNA, the CDR3 is TGTGCCAGTAGTATAGGTGGACAGGGGGCGGCCACACACGCCCCCGACCGTCCCTACGAGCAGTACGTC.

The chain uses TRBV28 and TRBJ1-5, with TRBD1 identical over 10 bases. Per the germline V gene, CDR1 is MDHEN and CDR2 is SYDVKM. The CDR3 is made up of 15 amino acids. Trimming removed 6 bases from V and 2 bases from J; junction bases left unmatched: 4. The CDR3 sequence: CASRGDRGGNQPQHF. The DNA of the CDR3 is TGTGCCAGCAGGGGGGACAGGGGTGGCAATCAGCCCCAGCATTTT.

This clone has a handful of counts. This rearrangement joins TRBV15 to TRBJ2-3, with 10 bases aligning to TRBD2. The CDR3 runs 16 residues. The germline gives CDR1 LNHNV, CDR2 YYDKDF (reference sequence). With V trimmed by 5 bases and J by 1 base, 6 bases remained unmatched. The DNA of the CDR3 is TGTGCCACCAGCGGACCCGGGACTAGCGGCACAGATACGCAGTATTTT. Translated, it gives CATSGPGTSGTDTQYF.